Presented here are 11 T cell receptor beta chains from one specimen sequenced in a study of blood T cell repertoires in COVID-19. The repertoire was sequenced with immunoSEQ multiplex PCR; TCRdb's copy has only in-frame clones and lacks some. Among 90,000 to 120,000 clones listed, roughly 90% were seen once. What was sequenced was peripheral blood. The receptors derive from a middle-aged man with active or convalescent COVID-19.

The V call is TRBV28, the J call TRBJ1-2; D might be TRBD1 (6 bases). This CDR3 has 15 amino acids. Germline V gene lookup returns CDR1 MDHEN and CDR2 SYDVKM. Trimming removed 5 bases at V and 4 bases at J, with 17 bases between. CDR3 region: CASSRTVLSSYGYTF. The CDR3 nucleotides read TGTGCCAGCAGTCGGACAGTTTTAAGCTCCTATGGCTACACCTTC.

V usage is TRBV15 and J usage is TRBJ2-5; 8 bases fit TRBD1. The CDR3 runs 19 residues. J was trimmed by 2 bases and V by 4 bases; bases with no gene match: 18. Germline CDR1 and CDR2: LNHNV and YYDKDF (reference sequence). Written as DNA, the CDR3 is TGTGCCACCAGCACCCGACAGGGGCCGATTGCACCCGTACAAGAGACCCAGTACTTC. This gives the protein CATSTRQGPIAPVQETQYF.

The V gene is TRBV5-1, the J gene TRBJ2-7; D unclear. Trimming stripped 0 bases from V and 2 bases from J, with 9 bases between. Per germline, CDR1 SGHRS and CDR2 YFSETQ. CDR3 length: 14 amino acids. In DNA form, the CDR3 reads TGCGCCAGCAGCTTGGGATCTATTGCCTACGAGCAGTACTTC. The encoded protein is CASSLGSIAYEQYF.

The chain joins TRBV10-3 to TRBJ2-3; D is perhaps TRBD2 (6 bases). Deletions cut 6 bases from V and 1 base from J, with 20 bases between. The CDR3 contains 17 residues. From germline, CDR1 is ENHRY and CDR2 SYGVKD. In DNA, the CDR3 is TGTGCCATCAGCGGGGGTAGACAGATCTTAGGCACAGATACGCAGTATTTT. Its translation is CAISGGRQILGTDTQYF.

DNA of the CDR3: TGTGCCAGCAGCCTTCGCTACGAGCAGTACTTC. Its protein product is CASSLRYEQYF. The rearrangement joins TRBV11-2 to TRBJ2-7; D unresolved. Germline loops: CDR1 SGHAT, CDR2 FQNNGV. The CDR3 is made up of 11 amino acids. The V and J ends lost 5 bases and 3 bases respectively, with 5 bases between them. The whole variable domain, filled in from reference TRBV11-2 and TRBJ2-7, reads EAGVAQSPRYKIIEKRQSVAFWCNPISGHATLYWYQQILGQGPKLLIQFQNNGVVDDSQLPKDRFSAERLKGVDSTLKIQPAKLEDSAVYLCASSLRYEQYFGPGTRLTVT.

The chain couples TRBV28 to TRBJ1-2; 9 nucleotides align to TRBD1. Germline V gives CDR1 MDHEN, CDR2 SYDVKM. This CDR3 comprises 15 residues. Trimming removed 6 bases from V and 5 bases from J; junction bases left unmatched: 10. CDR3 bases: TGTGCCAGCAGGGAAACAGGGGGCGCAGGTTATGGCTACACCTTC. This translates into CASRETGGAGYGYTF.

The rearrangement joins TRBV27 to TRBJ1-1; D not resolved. CDR3 length equals 12 residues. Germline-derived CDR1 and CDR2 are MNHEY and SMNVEV (reference sequence). V lost 6 bases and J 0 bases, leaving 5 bases between the germline ends. The CDR3 DNA reads TGTGCCAGCAGAAACATGAACACTGAAGCTTTCTTT. Its protein product is CASRNMNTEAFF.

This clone came up once. The CDR3 here is CASSPPIKTVSGANVLTF. DNA for the CDR3: TGTGCCAGCTCACCACCGATAAAAACGGTCTCTGGGGCCAACGTCCTGACTTTC. This sequence joins TRBV18 and TRBJ2-6; D ambiguous. V was clipped by 0 bases and J by 0 bases, with 12 bases between them. This CDR3 region has 18 residues. Germline V lookup: CDR1 KGHSH, CDR2 LQKENI.

This clone was detected only a few times. The rearrangement uses TRBV7-9 and TRBJ2-7; 10 bases are shared with TRBD2. The V and J ends lost 1 base and 2 bases, in that order; junction bases with no gene match: 2. The CDR3 sequence is 15 residues long. Germline V lookup: CDR1 SEHNR, CDR2 FQNEAQ (reference sequence). CDR3 protein: CASSLGTSGTYEQYF. CDR3 coding DNA: TGTGCCAGCAGCTTAGGGACTAGCGGAACCTACGAGCAGTACTTC.

The genes are TRBV19 and TRBJ2-4; D possibly corresponds to TRBD1 (6 bases). Trimming removed 4 bases from V and 6 bases from J, with 22 bases in between. The CDR3 is 17 amino acids. Germline loops: CDR1 LNHDA, CDR2 SQIVND (reference sequence). CDR3 residues: CASSTAQGSTGRNIQYF. The CDR3 DNA reads TGTGCCAGTAGTACTGCCCAGGGATCGACAGGTAGAAACATTCAGTACTTC.

For the CDR3, the DNA is TGTGCCAGCTTCCGGGAGCAGCGCGAGCAGTACTTC. Encoded protein: CASFREQREQYF. This sequence joins TRBV6-5 and TRBJ2-7, with D perhaps matching TRBD2 (6 bases). This CDR3 comprises 12 residues. Trimming cost V 8 bases and J 6 bases, with 14 bases left between them. Germline V gene data show CDR1 as MNHEY and CDR2 as SVGAGI.